The next 7 T cell receptor beta chains were all read from a single sample in a study of T cells in Graves' hyperthyroidism and ophthalmopathy (dated by TCRdb to between 2019 and 2020). Library construction relied on multiplex PCR. Sequenced using an Illumina HiSeq 2000. The TCR beta CDR3 regions were amplified from the RNA transcripts. A first-round RT-PCR of the TCR CDR3 used the HTBI primer set with the Qiagen OneStep RT-PCR kit. TCRdb reran the public reads through fastp at Q25 and MiXCR, keeping productive beta chains. Identical CDR3 protein sequences are pooled into one entry, listed with their most common genes and DNA. For this sample there are about 290,000 distinct CDR3 sequences; 10% to 15% appear just once. 7.8% of the sample lies in the top ten. The specimen sequenced was blood. The source of these receptors is a woman in her twenties or thirties with Graves' hyperthyroidism that later progressed to Graves' ophthalmopathy.

This clonotype has a count of ten or more. The chain has TRBV5-6 and TRBJ1-1; D unresolved. Trimming took 0 bases from V and 4 from J, leaving 4 bases between them. Germline values: CDR1 SGHDT, CDR2 YYEEEE. The CDR3 totals 12 residues. The CDR3 coding sequence is TGTGCCAGCAGCTTGGAGGTCACTGAAGCTTTCTTT. It specifies CASSLEVTEAFF.

The chain employs TRBV28 and TRBJ2-5; D ambiguous. Trimming stripped 2 bases from V and 9 bases from J, with 13 bases between. The CDR3 sequence is 13 residues long. Germline CDR1 is MDHEN and CDR2 is SYDVKM. CDR3 residues: CASSLELGLSQYF. CDR3 DNA sequence: TGTGCCAGCAGTTTAGAACTGGGTTTGTCCCAGTACTTC.

This clonotype was observed a few times. The genes are TRBV19 and TRBJ1-1; D remains unclear. Germline CDR1 and CDR2: LNHDA and SQIVND (reference sequence). V lost 1 base and J 0 bases, leaving 6 bases between the germline ends. This CDR3 spans 14 amino acids. This CDR3 reads CASSIVEMNTEAFF. CDR3 coding DNA: TGTGCCAGTAGTATAGTGGAAATGAACACTGAAGCTTTCTTT.

This clonotype has a handful of counts. This rearrangement joins TRBV6-2 or TRBV6-3 to TRBJ1-4, with D possibly matching TRBD1 (5 bases). The CDR3 extends over 12 amino acids. Trimming pared 8 bases from V and 7 bases from J, leaving 11 bases between. Germline V gene data show CDR1 as MNHEY and CDR2 as SVGEGT. The CDR3, as DNA: TGTGCCAGCCGGGGCAGCGGTGAAAAACTGTTTTTT. This translates into CASRGSGEKLFF.

The chain carries TRBV7-3 and TRBJ2-5; D not resolved. The V gene lost 6 bases and the J gene lost 2 bases, with 25 bases spanning the gap. This CDR3 has 18 residues. The germline CDR1 and CDR2 sequences are SGHTA and FQGTGA. The chain's CDR3 is CASRSGRVGGGVQETQYF. CDR3 nucleotides: TGTGCCAGCAGATCAGGTCGGGTCGGCGGCGGAGTTCAAGAGACCCAGTACTTC.

In its sample, this clonotype was seen many times. The chain links TRBV4-1 to TRBJ1-1; no definite D call. Trimming cost V 1 base and J 0 bases, with 9 bases left between them. CDR1 and CDR2 from the germline V gene are MGHRA and YSYEKL. The CDR3 runs 15 residues. CDR3 in amino acids: CASSQGNGLNTEAFF. The CDR3 region has the DNA TGCGCCAGCAGCCAAGGAAACGGGCTGAACACTGAAGCTTTCTTT.

The genes are TRBV6-1 and TRBJ2-7, with D maybe TRBD1 (5 bases). There are 16 residues in the CDR3. The V gene lost 6 bases and the J gene lost 3 bases, with 21 bases spanning the gap. The germline CDR1 and CDR2 sequences are MNHNS and SASEGT. In nucleotides, the CDR3 is TGTGCCAGCAGCGAGATAGGACGTAAGGGGCTCTACGAGCAGTACTTC. Translating gives CASSEIGRKGLYEQYF.